This T cell receptor beta chain was identified in a study of T cells after yellow fever vaccination. The CDR3 loop spans 17 amino acids. Trimming took 6 bases from V and 0 from J; bases not matched to a gene: 9. The V gene's germline CDR1 is MNHEY and CDR2 SMNVEV (reference sequence). TCRdb ran MiXCR on the 5' RACE reads and lists one entry per CDR3 protein. The table records a few hundred thousand distinct CDR3 sequences, 3.5% to 4.5% of them present only once. The material was PBMCs, obtained 15 days after the yellow fever booster vaccination. The chain has TRBV27 and TRBJ2-5; 11 positions agree with TRBD2. The receptor was isolated from a man aged 18 to 30 who received the YFV17D yellow fever vaccine. DNA for the CDR3: TGTGCCAGCAGCCGACTCTCTAGCGGGGGGCACCAAGAGACCCAGTACTTC. Protein product: CASSRLSSGGHQETQYF.